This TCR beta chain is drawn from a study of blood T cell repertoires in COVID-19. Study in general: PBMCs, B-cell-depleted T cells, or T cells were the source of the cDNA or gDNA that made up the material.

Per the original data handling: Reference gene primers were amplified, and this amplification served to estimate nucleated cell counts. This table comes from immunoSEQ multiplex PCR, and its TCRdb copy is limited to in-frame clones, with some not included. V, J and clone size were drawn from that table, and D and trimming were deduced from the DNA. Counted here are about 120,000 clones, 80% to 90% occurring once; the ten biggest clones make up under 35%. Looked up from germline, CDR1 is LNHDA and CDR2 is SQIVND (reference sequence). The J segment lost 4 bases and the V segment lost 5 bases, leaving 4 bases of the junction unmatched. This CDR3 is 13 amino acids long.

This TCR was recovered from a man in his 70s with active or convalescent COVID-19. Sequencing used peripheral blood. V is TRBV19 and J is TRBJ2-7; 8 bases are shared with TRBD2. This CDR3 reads CASSRRGAYEQYF. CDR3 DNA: TGTGCCAGTAGTCGGCGGGGGGCGTACGAGCAGTACTTC.